Shown below are 6 T cell receptor beta chains from a single sample sequenced in a study of OX40 agonist ivuxolimab in advanced cancers. Sequenced by immunoSEQ multiplex PCR; TCRdb stores in-frame clones only, minus some. The table lists some 90,000 clones, around nine tenths of them singletons. This specimen was CD4+ or CD8+ T cells sorted from blood, taken in a trial of the OX40 agonist ivuxolimab. Source of these receptors: an adult with an advanced solid tumor such as melanoma, head and neck, liver or kidney cancer.

This clone has just a few counts. The gene calls are TRBV30 and TRBJ1-1; unclear D gene. The length of the CDR3 is 15 residues. The germline CDR1 and CDR2 sequences are GTSNPN and SVGIG (reference sequence). The ends were cut back, 0 bases at V and 1 base at J, with 12 bases in the middle. CDR3 sequence: CAWSVRNTANTEAFF. The CDR3 DNA follows: TGTGCCTGGAGTGTACGAAACACAGCGAACACTGAAGCTTTCTTT.

This chain links TRBV30 with TRBJ2-7, with a possible D match to TRBD2 (6 bases). The V end lost 4 bases, the J end lost 1 base, and 20 bases lay between the germline ends. Per germline, CDR1 GTSNPN and CDR2 SVGIG (reference sequence). This CDR3 region has 16 residues. In nucleotides, the CDR3 is TGTGCCTGGACTCCTAAAGCCGGGACTCAGTCCTACGAGCAGTACTTC. This codes for CAWTPKAGTQSYEQYF.

This clone came up a few times. This chain's CDR3 is CASSLGIQGAETQYF. The CDR3 bases are TGTGCCAGCAGCTTAGGGATACAGGGGGCGGAGACCCAGTACTTC. The V call is TRBV11-2, the J call TRBJ2-5; 9 bases are shared with TRBD1. In germline, CDR1 is SGHAT, CDR2 FQNNGV. The CDR3 runs 15 residues. V shed 1 base and J 5 bases; nucleotides not matched to a gene: 5.

CDR3 in DNA: TGTGCCAGCAGTTCCTCCAGGGGGGGGTCTGGAAACACCATATATTTT. It encodes CASSSSRGGSGNTIYF. The chain uses TRBV28 and TRBJ1-3; 7 bases map to TRBD1. V dropped 4 bases and J dropped 1; count of bases not matched to a gene: 7. CDR1 and CDR2 (germline): MDHEN, SYDVKM. CDR3 length: 16 amino acids.

The chain has TRBV5-8 and TRBJ2-1, with TRBD1 identical over 8 bases. Germline V lookup: CDR1 SGHTS, CDR2 YDEGEE. This CDR3 is 12 amino acids long. Germline trimming cut 4 bases from V and 10 bases from J; bases unmatched to any gene: 4. Here the CDR3 reads CASSLTGVEQFF. The CDR3 DNA reads TGTGCCAGCAGCCTGACAGGGGTCGAGCAGTTCTTC.

The chain employs TRBV7-3 and TRBJ2-7, with 9 bases matching TRBD2. CDR3 length equals 16 residues. Germline V lookup: CDR1 SGHTA, CDR2 FQGTGA. J gave up 2 bases and V 0 bases, and 5 bases lay outside the gene matches. The CDR3 loop is CASSLTGTSLPYEQYF. DNA for the CDR3: TGTGCCAGCAGCTTAACCGGGACTAGCCTTCCCTACGAGCAGTACTTC.